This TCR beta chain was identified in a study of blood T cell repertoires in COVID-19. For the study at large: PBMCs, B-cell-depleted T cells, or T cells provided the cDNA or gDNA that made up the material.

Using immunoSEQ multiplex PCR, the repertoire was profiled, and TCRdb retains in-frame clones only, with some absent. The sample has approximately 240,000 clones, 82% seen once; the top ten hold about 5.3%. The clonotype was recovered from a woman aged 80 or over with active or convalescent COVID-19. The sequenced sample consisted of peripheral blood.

The CDR3 loop reads CASSLDGRDEQYF. CDR3 DNA sequence: TGTGCCAGCTCACTTGACGGGAGGGACGAGCAGTACTTC. The chain recombines TRBV18 with TRBJ2-7, with 8 positions matching TRBD2. CDR1 is KGHSH, CDR2 LQKENI, per germline. Unmatched junction bases numbered 4, after V lost 4 bases and J lost 5 bases. This CDR3 spans 13 amino acids.